Below are 28 T cell receptor beta chains sequenced from a single sample in a study of metastatic and nonmetastatic thyroid tumors (dated by TCRdb to the early 2020s). No treatment had been received by any patient before thyroid surgery. Library preparation was by PCR. TCRdb records Illumina HiSeq 4000 as the sequencer. The raw public reads went through TCRdb reprocessing: fastp at Q25, MiXCR clone calling, in-frame beta chains kept. Counted in this sample were 43,000 or so clones; about 4.3% of them appeared once. The ten most abundant clones make up roughly 9.8% of the sample. Specimen: blood. These receptors all stem from a female donor with papillary thyroid cancer or a benign thyroid nodule (not recorded which). Some clones in this sample may be carry-over from other donors' samples.

A few counts support this clone. The chain combines TRBV6-2 or TRBV6-3 with TRBJ2-3, with 9 bases identical to TRBD2. The V gene end was trimmed by 4 bases and the J gene end by 0 bases; junction bases not matched to a gene: 5. The CDR3 runs 16 residues. CDR1 MNHEY and CDR2 SVGEGT come from the germline V gene. The CDR3 DNA reads as TGTGCCAGCAGTTTGACTAGCGGTTCTAGCACAGATACGCAGTATTTT. It specifies CASSLTSGSSTDTQYF.

This clone was found many times. The chain recombines TRBV19 with TRBJ2-7, with no clear D. V was shortened by 3 bases and J by 2 bases, with 5 bases between the two germline ends. Per germline, CDR1 LNHDA and CDR2 SQIVND (reference sequence). This CDR3 comprises 12 residues. Here the CDR3 reads CASSINPYEQYF. The CDR3 DNA follows: TGTGCCAGTAGTATCAACCCCTACGAGCAGTACTTC.

Comments on this clone: A much more abundant neighbour one base away suggests this may be a read error. V gene TRBV28 combines with J gene TRBJ1-2; 10 bases agree with TRBD1. The CDR3 has 17 amino acids. The germline gives CDR1 MDHEN, CDR2 SYDVKM. CDR3 sequence: CASSFAPGQGHGYGYDF. Here the CDR3 DNA reads TGTGCCAGCAGTTTCGCGCCGGGACAGGGGCACGGCTATGGCTACGACTTC.

The table lists this clone with many counts. The V call is TRBV6-1, the J call TRBJ2-7; D is ambiguous. Trimming took off 3 bases at V and 0 bases at J, with 12 bases between the two ends. CDR1 MNHNS and CDR2 SASEGT come from the germline V gene. The CDR3 consists of 15 residues. CDR3 bases: TGTGCCAGCAGTGAGACGGGTGGTAGCTCCTACGAGCAGTACTTC. It encodes CASSETGGSSYEQYF.

This clone has at least ten counts. The V call is TRBV20-1, the J call TRBJ2-7; unclear D gene. Trimming removed 3 bases from V and 0 bases from J, with 6 bases in between. CDR3 length equals 12 residues. Per the germline V gene, CDR1 is DFQATT and CDR2 is SNEGSKA (reference sequence). The CDR3 sequence: CSASGISYEQYF. The CDR3 DNA reads TGCAGTGCTAGCGGCATCTCCTACGAGCAGTACTTC.

This clone was detected ten times or more. This specimen includes other DNA sequences encoding the same CDR3. The V call is TRBV7-2, the J call TRBJ2-5; possible D gene TRBD2, 7 bases. Germline CDR1 is SGHTA and CDR2 is FQGNSA. CDR3 length equals 16 residues. The germline V and J ends were trimmed by 3 bases and 1 base, with 15 bases remaining between them. The DNA for the CDR3 is TGTGCCAGCAGCTTGGGGAGGGGGGGGCTCCAAGAGACCCAGTACTTC. Translation gives CASSLGRGGLQETQYF. Together with reference TRBV7-2 and TRBJ2-5, the CDR3 gives the full variable domain: GAGVSQSPSNKVTEKGKDVELRCDPISGHTALYWYRQSLGQGLEFLIYFQGNSAPDKSGLPSDRFSAERTGGSVSTLTIQRTQQEDSAVYLCASSLGRGGLQETQYFGPGTRLLVL.

In DNA form, the CDR3 reads TGTGCCAGCAGCTTTGCCTCGGGCAATGAGCAGTTCTTC. Its protein is CASSFASGNEQFF. The chain carries TRBV7-2 and TRBJ2-1; unclear D gene. Germline V gene sequence: CDR1 SGHTA, CDR2 FQGNSA. Trimming pared 3 bases from V and 6 bases from J, leaving 9 bases between. The CDR3 runs 13 residues. Complete variable domain (other parts from reference TRBV7-2 and TRBJ2-1): GAGVSQSPSNKVTEKGKDVELRCDPISGHTALYWYRQSLGQGLEFLIYFQGNSAPDKSGLPSDRFSAERTGGSVSTLTIQRTQQEDSAVYLCASSFASGNEQFFGPGTRLTVL.

This clone was detected many times. The genes are TRBV9 and TRBJ2-1, with D tentatively TRBD2 (5 bases). This CDR3 comprises 16 residues. Germline lookup yields CDR1 SGDLS and CDR2 YYNGEE. V was cut by 3 bases and J by 0 bases, with 13 bases left in between. The CDR3 sequence: CASSANSVGSYNEQFF. The CDR3 DNA is TGTGCCAGCAGCGCCAATAGCGTAGGCTCCTACAATGAGCAGTTCTTC. Together with reference TRBV9 and TRBJ2-1, the CDR3 gives the full variable domain: DSGVTQTPKHLITATGQRVTLRCSPRSGDLSVYWYQQSLDQGLQFLIQYYNGEERAKGNILERFSAQQFPDLHSELNLSSLELGDSALYFCASSANSVGSYNEQFFGPGTRLTVL.

The sample holds many counts of this clone. The genes are TRBV20-1 and TRBJ1-2; no clear D. CDR1 and CDR2 (germline): DFQATT, SNEGSKA (reference sequence). V was cut by 4 bases and J by 2 bases, with 17 bases left in between. The CDR3 sequence is 15 residues long. The CDR3 DNA reads TGCAGTGCTAACCCGCCCGCCCTGGGAAACTATGGCTACACCTTC. Translated, it gives CSANPPALGNYGYTF.

The J gene is TRBJ2-7, the V gene TRBV18, with D tentatively TRBD1 (6 bases). CDR3 length: 17 amino acids. Looked up from germline, CDR1 is KGHSH and CDR2 is LQKENI. Trimming removed 2 bases at V and 0 bases at J, with 17 bases between. The chain's CDR3 is CASSPSEGKGGSYEQYF. The CDR3 DNA sequence: TGTGCCAGCTCACCATCCGAAGGGAAAGGGGGCTCCTACGAGCAGTACTTC.

The chain uses TRBV7-9 and TRBJ2-7, with 7 bases aligning to TRBD2. CDR1 and CDR2 from the germline V gene are SEHNR and FQNEAQ (reference sequence). V dropped 6 bases and J dropped 1; count of bases not matched to a gene: 12. The CDR3 is 16 residues long. Here the CDR3 reads CASRWSGLERSYEQYF. As DNA, the CDR3 is TGTGCCAGCAGATGGTCCGGACTAGAGAGGTCCTACGAGCAGTACTTC. The full variable domain, with the rest looked up from reference TRBV7-9 and TRBJ2-7, is DTGVSQNPRHKITKRGQNVTFRCDPISEHNRLYWYRQTLGQGPEFLTYFQNEAQLEKSRLLSDRFSAERPKGSFSTLEIQRTEQGDSAMYLCASRWSGLERSYEQYFGPGTRLTVT.

This clone occurred many times. The gene calls are TRBV2 and TRBJ2-5; 8 bases are shared with TRBD1. J was trimmed by 5 bases and V by 8 bases; bases with no gene match: 13. The length of the CDR3 is 15 residues. Germline V gives CDR1 SNHLY, CDR2 FYNNEI. DNA for the CDR3: TGTGCCAGCTCCCCTAGGACAGGGAATGTTGAGACCCAGTACTTC. It codes for CASSPRTGNVETQYF.

This clone was seen a handful of times. V gene TRBV10-3 combines with J gene TRBJ2-7; 9 bases map to TRBD1. This CDR3 comprises 14 residues. Trimming took 7 bases from V and 5 from J; bases not matched to a gene: 9. Germline CDR1 reads ENHRY; CDR2 reads SYGVKD. The CDR3, as DNA: TGTGCCATCAAACCGGGACAGGGTTTCAACGAGCAGTACTTC. This codes for CAIKPGQGFNEQYF.

The chain links TRBV19 to TRBJ2-1, with TRBD2 matching over 11 bases. Germline V gives CDR1 LNHDA, CDR2 SQIVND (reference sequence). The CDR3 extends over 18 amino acids. J gave up 0 bases and V 5 bases, and 9 bases lay outside the gene matches. CDR3 amino acids: CASSSGTSGSSSYNEQFF. The CDR3, as DNA: TGTGCCAGTAGTTCCGGGACTAGCGGATCAAGCTCCTACAATGAGCAGTTCTTC.

Notes on this clone: One base away lies a much larger clone, so this may be a sequencing read error. Other DNA sequences from this sample encode an identical CDR3 as well. V usage is TRBV2 and J usage is TRBJ2-4; D may be TRBD1 (6 bases). This CDR3 is built from 14 residues. V dropped 5 bases and J dropped 8 bases, with 16 bases sitting between them. The germline V gene has CDR1 SNHLY and CDR2 FYNNEI. This chain's CDR3 is CASSTVRGSDIQYF. CDR3 nucleotide sequence: TGTGCCAGCAGTACCGTGAGGGGGTCGGACATTCAGTACTTC.

With regard to this clone: This sequence may be a read error, since a much larger clone differs from it by one base. The J gene is TRBJ1-5, the V gene TRBV12-3 or TRBV12-4; D uncertain. The CDR3 has 14 amino acids. The CDR3 protein is CAGSLDVSNQPQHF. CDR3 DNA sequence: TGTGCCGGCAGTTTAGATGTTAGCAATCAGCCCCAGCATTTT.

This clone appeared many times. V usage is TRBV6-2 or TRBV6-3 and J usage is TRBJ1-3, with D tentatively TRBD1 (6 bases). CDR1 is MNHEY, CDR2 SVGEGT, per germline. The CDR3 is 14 residues long. V lost 2 bases and J lost 3, with 8 bases in between. In nucleotides, the CDR3 is TGTGCCAGCAGTTACGGGGGGCATGGAAACACCATATATTTT. This translates into CASSYGGHGNTIYF.

This clone was counted between two and nine times. The chain carries TRBV27 and TRBJ2-2; D might be TRBD2 (6 bases). Germline assignment: CDR1 MNHEY and CDR2 SMNVEV (reference sequence). The V end was cut by 6 bases, the J end by 4 bases, with 12 bases between. CDR3 length: 14 residues. The CDR3 sequence: CASRSGLTTGELFF. CDR3 DNA sequence: TGTGCCAGCAGGAGCGGGCTGACCACCGGGGAGCTGTTTTTT.

This clone has ten or more counts. The V call is TRBV7-9, the J call TRBJ2-5, with 12 bases identical to TRBD2. V lost 3 bases, J lost 4 bases, and 6 bases stayed unmatched. The CDR3 contains 16 residues. The germline gives CDR1 SEHNR, CDR2 FQNEAQ (reference sequence). In DNA, the CDR3 is TGTGCCAGCAGCTTCCTACTAGCGGGAGGAGGAGAGACCCAGTACTTC. Translation: CASSFLLAGGGETQYF.

This chain connects TRBV5-1 to TRBJ2-6; 7 positions match TRBD1. The germline CDR1 and CDR2 sequences are SGHRS and YFSETQ. The CDR3 runs 17 residues. Germline trimming cut 7 bases from V and 0 bases from J; bases unmatched to any gene: 10. CDR3 in amino acids: CASYPRDRTSGANVLTF. In DNA form, the CDR3 reads TGCGCCAGCTACCCCCGGGACAGAACCTCTGGGGCCAACGTCCTGACTTTC.

This clone was seen repeatedly, ten times or more. The gene calls are TRBV7-9 and TRBJ2-5; no firm D call. The CDR3 spans 12 residues. Trimming pared 5 bases from V and 4 bases from J, leaving 8 bases between. Germline CDR1 and CDR2: SEHNR and FQNEAQ (reference sequence). This chain's CDR3 is CASSPPAETQYF. CDR3 nucleotide sequence: TGTGCCAGCAGCCCCCCCGCAGAGACCCAGTACTTC.

Details on this clone: The junction does not match germline at one end; this may be a read error. This specimen includes other DNA sequences encoding the same CDR3. The V gene is TRBV29-1, the J gene TRBJ2-6; the D gene is possibly TRBD1 (5 bases). Germline V gene lookup returns CDR1 SQVTM and CDR2 ANQGSEA. The CDR3 runs to 14 residues. DNA of the CDR3: TGCAACGTTGCCGTTTCCTCTGGGGCCAACGTACTGACTTTC. This codes for CNVAVSSGANVLTF.

There are many counts of this clone. This chain links TRBV11-3 with TRBJ2-7, with TRBD2 matching 8 bases. V shed 5 bases and J 2 bases; nucleotides not matched to a gene: 8. CDR3 length equals 15 residues. Germline V gene data show CDR1 as SGHNT and CDR2 as YENEEA. The CDR3 here is CASSDITSGTYEQYF. CDR3 bases: TGTGCCAGCAGCGATATTACTAGCGGCACCTACGAGCAGTACTTC.

This clone occurred many times. The rearrangement joins TRBV5-5 to TRBJ1-2, with TRBD1 identical over 7 bases. Germline loops: CDR1 SGHKS, CDR2 YYEKEE (reference sequence). Germline trimming cut 4 bases from V and 5 bases from J; bases unmatched to any gene: 11. The CDR3 is 15 residues long. The CDR3 sequence is CASSPGTATLYGYTF. CDR3 in DNA: TGTGCCAGCAGCCCTGGGACAGCGACGCTATATGGCTACACCTTC. Full variable domain (remainder filled in from reference TRBV5-5 and TRBJ1-2): DAGVTQSPTHLIKTRGQQVTLRCSPISGHKSVSWYQQVLGQGPQFIFQYYEKEERGRGNFPDRFSARQFPNYSSELNVNALLLGDSALYLCASSPGTATLYGYTFGSGTRLTVV.

The table lists this clone with many counts. The chain couples TRBV20-1 to TRBJ2-2, with D possibly matching TRBD1 (5 bases). This CDR3 has 13 amino acids. Between the trimmed V and J ends, which lost 5 bases and 5 bases, there was a span of 12 bases. From germline, CDR1 is DFQATT and CDR2 SNEGSKA (reference sequence). CDR3 in DNA: TGCAGTGCTTCCTGGGGCGGAACCGGGGAGCTGTTTTTT. Translation: CSASWGGTGELFF.

This clone was seen repeatedly, ten times or more. Other DNA sequences in this specimen translate into the identical CDR3. The chain recombines TRBV20-1 with TRBJ2-5; 7 nucleotides match TRBD2. This CDR3 has 15 amino acids. Per germline, CDR1 DFQATT and CDR2 SNEGSKA (reference sequence). The trim removed 0 bases at V and 5 bases at J, leaving 9 bases unmatched. The CDR3 nucleotides are TGCAGTGCTAGAGATCTCCGACTAGCAGAGGAGACCCAGTACTTC. Translating it yields CSARDLRLAEETQYF.

The rearrangement links TRBV15 to TRBJ2-7, with D unclear. CDR1 LNHNV and CDR2 YYDKDF come from the germline V gene (reference sequence). The CDR3 length is 14 residues. V lost 0 bases, J lost 0 bases, and 6 bases lay in between. The CDR3 DNA is TGTGCCACCAGCAGAGACCGAGGCTCCTACGAGCAGTACTTC. Its protein product is CATSRDRGSYEQYF.

Ten or more counts support this clone. The chain employs TRBV2 and TRBJ1-2; 10 positions agree with TRBD1. The junction had 5 bases not matched to a gene; V was cut back by 8 bases and J by 8 bases. This CDR3 is built from 12 residues. In germline, CDR1 is SNHLY, CDR2 FYNNEI. CDR3 protein: CASRTGGGGYTF. The CDR3 DNA is TGTGCCAGCCGGACAGGGGGGGGCGGCTACACCTTC.